Presented here are 2 T cell receptor beta chains from one specimen sequenced in a study of blood T cell repertoires in COVID-19. Libraries were prepared by immunoSEQ multiplex PCR; TCRdb keeps only in-frame clonotypes and omits some of them. The sample contains 150,000 to 200,000 clones, roughly 86% of which appear only once. The sample consisted of peripheral blood. The receptors come from a man aged 40-50 years with active or convalescent COVID-19.

This chain joins TRBV6-1 and TRBJ1-6; a possible D gene is TRBD1 (5 bases). V dropped 1 base and J dropped 8 bases, with 9 bases sitting between them. There are 14 residues in the CDR3. The germline V gene encodes CDR1 MNHNS and CDR2 SASEGT. The CDR3 sequence: CASSEGREHSPLHF. Here the CDR3 DNA reads TGTGCCAGCAGTGAAGGCAGGGAACATTCACCCCTCCACTTT.

The genes are TRBV28 and TRBJ2-5, with TRBD1 matching 12 bases. With 6 bases clipped from V and 5 bases from J, the junction kept 13 bases outside the gene matches. Germline lookup yields CDR1 MDHEN and CDR2 SYDVKM. The CDR3 is 17 residues long. In nucleotides, the CDR3 is TGTGCCAGCAGCTCATCGCCCGGGACAGGGGGCTCGGAGACCCAGTACTTC. It is translated as CASSSSPGTGGSETQYF.